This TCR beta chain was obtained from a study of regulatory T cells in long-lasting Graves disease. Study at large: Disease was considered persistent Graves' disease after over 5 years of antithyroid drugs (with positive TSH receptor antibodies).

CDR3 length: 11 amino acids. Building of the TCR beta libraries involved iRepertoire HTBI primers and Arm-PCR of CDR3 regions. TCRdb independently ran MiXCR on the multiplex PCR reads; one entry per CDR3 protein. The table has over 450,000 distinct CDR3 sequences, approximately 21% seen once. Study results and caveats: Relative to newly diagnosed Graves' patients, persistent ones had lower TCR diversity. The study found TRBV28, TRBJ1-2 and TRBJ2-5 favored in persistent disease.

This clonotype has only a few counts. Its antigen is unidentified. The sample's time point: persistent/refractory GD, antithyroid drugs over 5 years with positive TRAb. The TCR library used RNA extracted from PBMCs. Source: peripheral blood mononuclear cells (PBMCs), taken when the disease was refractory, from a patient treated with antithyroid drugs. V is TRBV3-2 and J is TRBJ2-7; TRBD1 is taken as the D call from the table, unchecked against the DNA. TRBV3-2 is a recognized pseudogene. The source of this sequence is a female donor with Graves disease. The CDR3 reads CACTGSYEQYF. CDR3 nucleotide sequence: TGTGCGTGTACAGGGTCCTACGAGCAGTACTTC.